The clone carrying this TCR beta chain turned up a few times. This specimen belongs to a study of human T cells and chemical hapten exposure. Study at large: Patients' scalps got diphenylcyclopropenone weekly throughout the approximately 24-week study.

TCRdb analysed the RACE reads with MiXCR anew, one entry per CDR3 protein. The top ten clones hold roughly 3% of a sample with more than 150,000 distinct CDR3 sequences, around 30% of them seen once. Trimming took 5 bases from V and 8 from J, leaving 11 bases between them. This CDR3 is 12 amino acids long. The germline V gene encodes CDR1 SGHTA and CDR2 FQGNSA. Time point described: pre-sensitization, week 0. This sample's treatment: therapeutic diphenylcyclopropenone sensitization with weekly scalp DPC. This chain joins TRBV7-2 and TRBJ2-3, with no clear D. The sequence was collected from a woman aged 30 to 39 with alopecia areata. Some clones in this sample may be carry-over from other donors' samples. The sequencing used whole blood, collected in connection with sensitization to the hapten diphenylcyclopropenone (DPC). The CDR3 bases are TGTGCCAGCAGCCCGCGTACTATTACGCAGTATTTT. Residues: CASSPRTITQYF.